This entry features one T cell receptor (beta chain) sequence. A much larger clone lies a single base off, so this may be a read error. There were TCR beta CDR3 regions amplified from RNA transcripts. An initial round of RT-PCR targeting the TCR CDR3 relied on the HTBI primer set. Via MiXCR, TCRdb re-called the multiplex PCR reads, giving one row per CDR3 protein. The sample consists of about 580,000 distinct CDR3 sequences, approximately 15% of them appearing once. This sample is part of a study of T cells in Graves' hyperthyroidism and ophthalmopathy. Criteria for exclusion of patients were uncontrolled infection, other autoimmune disease, pregnancy or lactation. This CDR3 has 12 residues. CDR1 DFQATT and CDR2 SNEGSKA come from the germline V gene (reference sequence). The V and J ends lost 5 bases and 10 bases, in that order; junction bases with no gene match: 7.

Sequenced input: blood. The sequence was collected from a woman in her twenties or thirties with Graves' hyperthyroidism that later progressed to Graves' ophthalmopathy. J is TRBJ2-1 and V is TRBV20-1; 8 positions match TRBD1. The CDR3 DNA is TGCAGTGCTTTGGACAGGGCGGGAGAGCAGTTCTTC. Translation gives CSALDRAGEQFF.